This TCR beta chain was recorded in a study of CD8 T cells in Susac syndrome. Germline V lookup: CDR1 MNHEY, CDR2 SVGAGI. This CDR3 spans 15 amino acids. Trimming pared 4 bases from V and 3 bases from J, leaving 16 bases between. A quantity of about 0.5 to 1 ug RNA underwent reverse transcription using random hexamers. The TCR beta CDR3 was amplified by immunoSEQ multiplex PCR across 54 Vbeta, 13 Jbeta. Using its own MiXCR run on the immunoSEQ multiplex PCR reads, TCRdb lists one record per CDR3 protein. The sample has about 77,000 distinct CDR3 sequences; approximately 94% are singletons. The patients with Susac syndrome satisfied recently defined diagnostic criteria for either definite or probable disease.

The clonotype comes from a human donor with Susac syndrome. The specimen was CD4+ T cells from PBMCs. The chain uses TRBV6-5 and TRBJ2-7; possible D gene TRBD1, 5 bases. This CDR3 reads CASSSRQLGNYEQYF. In DNA, the CDR3 is TGTGCCAGCAGTTCGCGACAGCTTGGGAACTACGAGCAGTACTTC.